These 15 T cell receptor beta chains came from one sample sequenced in a study of T cell repertoires in ileal Crohn's disease (dated by TCRdb to between 2018 and 2021). Receptor libraries were prepared by the immunoSEQ multiplex PCR assay. TCRdb stores this immuneACCESS table with in-frame sequences only. Part of the clones is absent; in the studies checked, under half of the shortfall reflects unresolved V genes, and no reason is known for the rest. The sample yields about 4,700 clones; around 73% were counted once. Of the sample, roughly 12% is held by the ten largest clones. The sequenced sample consisted of ileal tissue. These receptors all come from an adult with Crohn's disease.

Here the CDR3 DNA reads TGTGCCAGCAGTGACCTCCAGGGTCAAGCGCAGTATTTT. This translates into CASSDLQGQAQYF. The chain joins TRBV2 to TRBJ2-3, with D possibly being TRBD1 (5 bases). Trimming took 3 bases from V and 10 from J, leaving 14 bases between them. Germline lookup yields CDR1 SNHLY and CDR2 FYNNEI. There are 13 residues in the CDR3. The full variable domain, its missing parts supplied by reference TRBV2 and TRBJ2-3, is EPEVTQTPSHQVTQMGQEVILRCVPISNHLYFYWYRQILGQKVEFLVSFYNNEISEKSEIFDDQFSVERPDGSNFTLKIRSTKLEDSAMYFCASSDLQGQAQYFGPGTRLTVL.

The chain carries TRBV4-1 and TRBJ2-2, with 7 bases that match TRBD1. The germline CDR1 and CDR2 sequences are MGHRA and YSYEKL. The CDR3 runs 17 residues. V gave up 2 bases and J gave up 0 bases; unmatched junction bases: 6. CDR3 DNA: TGCGCCAGCAGCCAACTAACCGGGACAGCGAACACCGGGGAGCTGTTTTTT. Translation gives CASSQLTGTANTGELFF.

The chain uses TRBV6-1 and TRBJ1-5; TRBD1 is a possible D gene (6 bases). This CDR3 region has 15 residues. Germline lookup yields CDR1 MNHNS and CDR2 SASEGT. The ends were cut back, 10 bases at V and 5 bases at J, with 21 bases in the middle. The DNA of the CDR3 is TGTGCCACATGGGGGCGCACCGGGGGGCATCAGCCCCAGCATTTT. Protein: CATWGRTGGHQPQHF.

The CDR3 coding sequence is TGTGCCAGCAGCTTGGGCAGTCATAGCAATCAGCCCCAGCATTTT. Amino acids: CASSLGSHSNQPQHF. J is TRBJ1-5 and V is TRBV7-2; no definite D call. Germline lookup yields CDR1 SGHTA and CDR2 FQGNSA. This CDR3 is 15 amino acids long. The V end was cut by 3 bases, the J end by 0 bases, with 9 bases between. The entire variable domain, with the rest obtained from reference TRBV7-2 and TRBJ1-5, is as follows: GAGVSQSPSNKVTEKGKDVELRCDPISGHTALYWYRQSLGQGLEFLIYFQGNSAPDKSGLPSDRFSAERTGGSVSTLTIQRTQQEDSAVYLCASSLGSHSNQPQHFGDGTRLSIL.

The chain is built from TRBV5-4 and TRBJ2-1, with D perhaps TRBD2 (6 bases). The CDR3 contains 12 residues. V lost 3 bases, J lost 7 bases, and 8 bases lay in between. Germline V lookup: CDR1 SGHNT, CDR2 YYREEE (reference sequence). The CDR3 nucleotides are TGTGCCAGCAGCTCGGAGGGGAATGAGCAGTTCTTC. Protein product: CASSSEGNEQFF. Supplemented by reference TRBV5-4 and TRBJ2-1, the full variable domain reads ETGVTQSPTHLIKTRGQQVTLRCSSQSGHNTVSWYQQALGQGPQFIFQYYREEENGRGNFPPRFSGLQFPNYSSELNVNALELDDSALYLCASSSEGNEQFFGPGTRLTVL.

Only a few counts were recorded for this clone. The J gene is TRBJ2-7, the V gene TRBV18; 12 bases are a match to TRBD1. Germline V gives CDR1 KGHSH, CDR2 LQKENI. The CDR3 spans 16 residues. Losses at the gene ends were 5 bases for V and 3 bases for J; bases not matched to a gene: 8. The chain's CDR3 is CASSAFGTGGLYEQYF. The DNA for the CDR3 is TGTGCCAGCTCAGCCTTCGGGACAGGGGGCCTCTACGAGCAGTACTTC.

The J gene is TRBJ2-5, the V gene TRBV4-2; a possible D gene is TRBD2 (5 bases). Trimming shortened V by 4 bases and J by 0 bases, and 9 bases separated the two germline ends. The CDR3 sequence is 14 residues long. Germline V gene data show CDR1 as LGHNA and CDR2 as YNFKEQ. The CDR3 DNA is TGTGCCAGCAGCCCTGCGGGCTACCAAGAGACCCAGTACTTC. It codes for CASSPAGYQETQYF.

The chain joins TRBV19 to TRBJ1-1, with a weak D call TRBD1 (5 bases). Trimming took off 0 bases at V and 6 bases at J, with 14 bases between the two ends. Looked up from germline, CDR1 is LNHDA and CDR2 is SQIVND (reference sequence). The CDR3 runs 15 residues. The CDR3 protein is CASSIDERGRSEAFF. The CDR3 region has the DNA TGTGCCAGTAGTATAGATGAGCGGGGCAGGTCTGAAGCTTTCTTT. The variable domain in full, with the rest retrieved from reference TRBV19 and TRBJ1-1, is DGGITQSPKYLFRKEGQNVTLSCEQNLNHDAMYWYRQDPGQGLRLIYYSQIVNDFQKGDIAEGYSVSREKKESFPLTVTSAQKNPTAFYLCASSIDERGRSEAFFGQGTRLTVV.

This clone has only one observation. The chain carries TRBV5-1 and TRBJ2-7; weak D call: TRBD1 (5 bases). With 3 bases removed from V and 2 bases from J, the gap between germline ends came to 6 bases. Germline CDR1 SGHRS, CDR2 YFSETQ. This CDR3 contains 12 residues. The CDR3 region is CASSSTAYEQYF. The CDR3 nucleotides read TGCGCCAGCAGCTCGACAGCCTACGAGCAGTACTTC.

The genes are TRBV28 and TRBJ1-1; 9 bases align to TRBD1. V dropped 6 bases and J dropped 9; count of bases not matched to a gene: 11. The CDR3 is 14 amino acids. Per germline, CDR1 MDHEN and CDR2 SYDVKM. The CDR3 coding sequence is TGTGCCAGCAGCTTAACAGGGGGCGCGGGCAAAGCTTTCTTT. This translates into CASSLTGGAGKAFF.

The chain employs TRBV6-1 and TRBJ1-1; a possible D gene is TRBD1 (5 bases). The germline V gene has CDR1 MNHNS and CDR2 SASEGT. V lost 4 bases and J lost 5, with 14 bases in between. This CDR3 is built from 14 residues. The CDR3: CASSATKGRTEAFF. For the CDR3, the DNA is TGTGCCAGCAGTGCGACCAAGGGGCGAACTGAAGCTTTCTTT.

The chain couples TRBV25-1 to TRBJ1-1, with D unclear. Germline CDR1 is MGHDK and CDR2 is SYGVNS. The CDR3 spans 12 residues. V lost 3 bases to trimming and J lost 8 bases, with 10 bases between them. In DNA, the CDR3 is TGTGCCAGCAGTGATGAGAGGGTAGAAGCTTTCTTT. Protein: CASSDERVEAFF.

The chain couples TRBV19 to TRBJ1-1; 8 bases are a match to TRBD1. The CDR3 length is 14 residues. The V and J ends lost 7 bases and 1 base, in that order; junction bases with no gene match: 5. Germline V gene data show CDR1 as LNHDA and CDR2 as SQIVND (reference sequence). The CDR3 nucleotides read TGTGCCAGTAAACGGGACAGGACGAACACTGAAGCTTTCTTT. It encodes CASKRDRTNTEAFF.

V is TRBV2 and J is TRBJ2-3; no reliable D call. The CDR3 consists of 11 residues. Germline CDR1 reads SNHLY; CDR2 reads FYNNEI. The V and J ends lost 4 bases and 5 bases respectively, with 4 bases between them. The CDR3 loop reads CASSGRDTQYF. The CDR3, as DNA: TGTGCCAGCAGTGGTAGAGATACGCAGTATTTT.

The chain couples TRBV28 to TRBJ1-5, with a possible D match to TRBD1 (6 bases). Trimming removed 5 bases at V and 1 base at J, with 9 bases between. Germline CDR1 and CDR2: MDHEN and SYDVKM. The CDR3 consists of 14 residues. CDR3 sequence reads: CASSLGGSNQPQHF. The CDR3 DNA reads as TGTGCCAGCAGTCTAGGGGGAAGCAATCAGCCCCAGCATTTT.